What follows are 11 T cell receptor beta chains derived from one specimen sequenced in a study of cytomegalovirus exposure and HLA in healthy donors. Both 60 Vbeta primers and 13 Jbeta primers went into the PCR. Measured with immunoSEQ multiplex PCR; TCRdb has only the in-frame clones, and not every one. The table lists under 150,000 clones, roughly four fifths of them singletons. Sequences were obtained from PBMCs. Source of these receptors: a boy younger than 18 in good health and CMV-seronegative.

This rearrangement joins TRBV4-1 to TRBJ1-1; no clear D gene. The CDR3 loop spans 12 amino acids. V was clipped by 2 bases and J by 8 bases, with 9 bases between them. Germline V CDR1 and CDR2: MGHRA, YSYEKL. The DNA for the CDR3 is TGCGCCAGCAGCCAACGGCCGGGAGAAGCTTTCTTT. It translates to CASSQRPGEAFF.

J is TRBJ2-1 and V is TRBV2; 12 bases agree with TRBD2. The CDR3 is made up of 16 amino acids. With 4 bases clipped from V and 6 bases from J, the junction kept 7 bases outside the gene matches. The germline CDR1 and CDR2 sequences are SNHLY and FYNNEI. CDR3: CASSVVTSGSGNEQFF. In nucleotides, the CDR3 is TGTGCCAGCAGTGTAGTGACTAGCGGGAGCGGCAATGAGCAGTTCTTC.

This clone was picked up a small number of times. This sequence joins TRBV7-2 and TRBJ2-3; tentative D call: TRBD2 (5 bases). Trimming took off 0 bases at V and 5 bases at J, with 9 bases between the two ends. Germline-derived CDR1 and CDR2 are SGHTA and FQGNSA. The CDR3 is 14 residues long. The CDR3 coding sequence is TGTGCCAGCAGCTTAGCGTCGGGAAGAGATACGCAGTATTTT. The encoded protein is CASSLASGRDTQYF. Full variable domain (remainder filled in from reference TRBV7-2 and TRBJ2-3): GAGVSQSPSNKVTEKGKDVELRCDPISGHTALYWYRQSLGQGLEFLIYFQGNSAPDKSGLPSDRFSAERTGGSVSTLTIQRTQQEDSAVYLCASSLASGRDTQYFGPGTRLTVL.

The chain links TRBV5-1 to TRBJ2-5; TRBD2 agrees at 15 bases. V dropped 3 bases and J dropped 5; count of bases not matched to a gene: 8. Looked up from germline, CDR1 is SGHRS and CDR2 is YFSETQ. The CDR3 sequence is 17 residues long. CDR3 DNA sequence: TGCGCCAGCAGCTGGGGGACTAGCGGGAGGTTTTTGGAGACCCAGTACTTC. It encodes CASSWGTSGRFLETQYF.

This sequence joins TRBV11-2 and TRBJ2-1; D gene unclear. Germline loops: CDR1 SGHAT, CDR2 FQNNGV. The CDR3 is 13 residues long. V was trimmed by 1 base and J by 2 bases, leaving 3 bases between them. The DNA of the CDR3 is TGTGCCAGCAGCTTAGCCACCTACAATGAGCAGTTCTTC. Amino acid sequence: CASSLATYNEQFF.

This clone was observed a single time. The chain links TRBV7-9 to TRBJ1-1; 9 bases line up with TRBD1. The length of the CDR3 is 12 residues. Germline assignment: CDR1 SEHNR and CDR2 FQNEAQ (reference sequence). J gave up 5 bases and V 7 bases, and 2 bases lay outside the gene matches. CDR3 DNA: TGTGCCAGCACCGGACAGGGGACTGAAGCTTTCTTT. Its protein is CASTGQGTEAFF.

The chain carries TRBV13 and TRBJ1-4; no definite D call. V was cut by 6 bases and J by 2 bases, with 7 bases left in between. The CDR3 totals 13 residues. The germline gives CDR1 PRHDT, CDR2 FYEKMQ (reference sequence). DNA for the CDR3: TGTGCCAGCAGTTTCGGGACTAATGAAAAACTGTTTTTT. The encoded protein is CASSFGTNEKLFF. The whole variable domain, filled in from reference TRBV13 and TRBJ1-4, reads AAGVIQSPRHLIKEKRETATLKCYPIPRHDTVYWYQQGPGQDPQFLISFYEKMQSDKGSIPDRFSAQQFSDYHSELNMSSLELGDSALYFCASSFGTNEKLFFGSGTQLSVL.

This clone was seen only a few times. This chain uses TRBV15 with TRBJ2-5; 8 bases agree with TRBD1. TRBJ2-7 explains the end of the DNA better; the J call may be wrong. Germline V gene data show CDR1 as LNHNV and CDR2 as YYDKDF (reference sequence). This CDR3 is 15 amino acids long. The CDR3 loop is CATSRASGGFNEQYF. The CDR3 DNA reads as TGTGCCACCAGCAGAGCGTCAGGGGGCTTCAACGAGCAGTACTTC.

The chain links TRBV5-1 to TRBJ2-1, with 13 bases lining up with TRBD2. CDR3 size: 18 residues. Germline CDR1 is SGHRS and CDR2 is YFSETQ. After removal of 2 bases from V and 8 bases from J, the junction contained 13 bases not matched to a gene. The CDR3 nucleotides are TGCGCCAGCAGCTTTGTCACTAGCGGGAGGGCGTCGTTGTATGAGCAGTTCTTC. As protein: CASSFVTSGRASLYEQFF.

V usage is TRBV4-1 and J usage is TRBJ2-1; maybe TRBD1 (5 bases). Deletions cut 1 base from V and 0 bases from J, with 13 bases between. Per the germline V gene, CDR1 is MGHRA and CDR2 is YSYEKL. The CDR3 runs 17 residues. The CDR3 reads CASSQGGGISSYNEQFF. CDR3 DNA sequence: TGCGCCAGCAGCCAAGGGGGCGGTATCAGCTCCTACAATGAGCAGTTCTTC.

This chain connects TRBV5-8 to TRBJ2-5; 9 bases agree with TRBD1. This CDR3 spans 16 amino acids. The ends lost 4 bases at V and 5 bases at J; junction bases unmatched: 12. CDR1 is SGHTS and CDR2 is YDEGEE in the germline V gene. DNA for the CDR3: TGTGCCAGCAGCGGATGGACAGGGGTTGCAGGCGAGACCCAGTACTTC. Its translation: CASSGWTGVAGETQYF.